This record concerns one TCR beta chain sequence. Its antigen is not identified. This specimen comes from a study of CD8 T cells in Susac syndrome. Sequencing of TCR beta was carried out in blood CD8+ and CD4+ T cells. With random hexamers, roughly 0.45 to 1 ug RNA was reverse transcribed. Multiplex PCR with immunoSEQ amplified the TCR beta CDR3 across 54 Vbeta and 13 Jbeta. One entry per CDR3 protein, called by TCRdb with MiXCR from the immunoSEQ multiplex PCR reads. The sample yields 150,000 to 200,000 distinct CDR3 sequences, over 85% seen once. General observations from the study: The study admitted that it had a relatively small number of individuals in its TCR sequencing and HLA analysis.

Source material: CD4+ T cells from PBMCs. This sequence originates from a human donor in good health.

Written as DNA, the CDR3 is TGCAGTGCTACCCTAGTTGGGGGGAACACAGATACGCAGTATTTT. Its translation: CSATLVGGNTDTQYF. This rearrangement joins TRBV20-1 to TRBJ2-3, with D possibly being TRBD2 (6 bases). The germline V gene has CDR1 DFQATT and CDR2 SNEGSKA (reference sequence). Between the trimmed V and J ends, which lost 4 bases and 2 bases, there was a span of 16 bases. The CDR3 runs to 15 residues.